These 5 T cell receptor beta chains were sequenced from one sample in a study of response to subunit inactivated influenza vaccine. TCRdb called the RT-PCR reads again in MiXCR, with one record for every CDR3 protein. The repertoire consists of 860,000 or so distinct CDR3 sequences, with 21% occurring once and the leading ten covering around 9.6%. The source was PBMCs from blood, collected approximately 5 days after vaccination. Receptors were obtained from a man in his fifties or sixties who received an inactivated influenza vaccine.

Only a few counts were recorded for this clonotype. V is TRBV12-3 or TRBV12-4 and J is TRBJ1-1, with 8 nucleotides matching TRBD1. The V and J ends lost 3 bases and 5 bases, in that order; junction bases with no gene match: 5. This CDR3 has 14 amino acids. The CDR3 DNA is TGTGCCAGCAGTTTGTCCAGGGGGCAAACTGAAGCTTTCTTT. Its protein is CASSLSRGQTEAFF.

The chain combines TRBV29-1 with TRBJ2-3, with 9 bases identical to TRBD2. The CDR3 runs 15 residues. Germline values: CDR1 SQVTM, CDR2 ANQGSEA. After removal of 4 bases from V and 6 bases from J, the junction contained 11 bases not matched to a gene. The chain's CDR3 is CSVVGLAMGRDTQYF. CDR3 coding DNA: TGCAGCGTTGTCGGACTAGCGATGGGCCGGGATACGCAGTATTTT.

Only a few counts were recorded for this clonotype. The rearrangement joins TRBV7-2 to TRBJ2-3, with a tentative D call TRBD1 (6 bases). This CDR3 region has 16 residues. V was shortened by 4 bases and J by 2 bases, with 16 bases between the two germline ends. Looked up from germline, CDR1 is SGHTA and CDR2 is FQGNSA. The CDR3 nucleotides read TGTGCCAGCAGCTCACTGGGGGCAGGGAACACAGATACGCAGTATTTT. This sequence encodes CASSSLGAGNTDTQYF.

This chain links TRBV4-3 with TRBJ2-1; 8 nucleotides match TRBD1. V trimming: 0 bases; J trimming: 4 bases; junction bases outside the gene matches: 26. The germline CDR1 and CDR2 sequences are LGHNA and YSLEER. The CDR3 contains 23 residues. CDR3 protein: CASSQERGWPLKGRDRLYNEQFF. DNA of the CDR3: TGCGCCAGCAGCCAAGAAAGAGGGTGGCCGCTCAAAGGCCGGGACAGGCTATACAATGAGCAGTTCTTC.

This chain joins TRBV6-2 or TRBV6-3 and TRBJ2-7; D not certain. This CDR3 region has 13 residues. Trimming removed 8 bases at V and 1 base at J, with 12 bases between. Germline V gene data show CDR1 as MNHEY and CDR2 as SVGEGT. The CDR3 DNA follows: TGTGCCAGCGCCCCCACACTGTCCTACGAGCAGTACTTC. The encoded protein is CASAPTLSYEQYF.